This is a list of T cell receptor beta chains from one sample in a study of blood T cell repertoires in COVID-19. TCRdb's table, derived via immunoSEQ multiplex PCR, lists solely in-frame clones and lacks some. This table holds roughly 20,000 clones, about 92% found once. Sequencing was performed on peripheral blood. Receptors were obtained from a woman between 50 and 59 years old with active COVID-19. Each CDR3 is given with its conserved first and last residue. A D gene is named only where the DNA matches it firmly. The listing skips clone size in some rows; elsewhere it reads once, few, many or a size class.

v_call	j_call	clone_size	d_call	cdr3_nt	cdr3_aa
TRBV6-4	TRBJ2-3	-	-	TGTGCCAGCAGTGGGCGCACAGATACGCAGTATTTT	CASSGRTDTQYF
TRBV5-5	TRBJ1-1	-	TRBD1	TGTGCCAGCAGCCGACAGGGACGGAACACTGAAGCTTTCTTT	CASSRQGRNTEAFF
TRBV7-6	TRBJ2-1	once	-	TGTGCCAGCAGCTTAGGAGCAGAGGAGAAATACAATGAGCAGTTCTTC	CASSLGAEEKYNEQFF
TRBV10-3	TRBJ2-7	-	-	TGTGCCATCAGTGAGGGCCAGGGGAAAGGGTCGTACGAGCAGTACTTC	CAISEGQGKGSYEQYF
TRBV5-4	TRBJ2-5	-	TRBD2	TGTGCCAGCAGCTCGGGACTAGCGGGACAAGAGACCCAGTACTTC	CASSSGLAGQETQYF
TRBV9	TRBJ2-7	once	TRBD1	TGTGCCAGCAGCGTCAACCTGGACAGGGGGCGAGGGGAGCAGTACTTC	CASSVNLDRGRGEQYF
TRBV19	TRBJ1-2	-	-	TGTGCCAGTAGTAGTAGCGACTATGGCTACACCTTC	CASSSSDYGYTF
TRBV9	TRBJ2-6	-	TRBD1	TGTGCCAGCAGCGGAGGGACAGGGGTTGGGGCCAACGTCCTGACTTTC	CASSGGTGVGANVLTF
TRBV18	TRBJ2-7	-	-	TGTGCCAGCTCACCGGGCAGGGATTCCGAGCAGTACTTC	CASSPGRDSEQYF
TRBV28	TRBJ2-7	-	TRBD2	TGTGCCAGCAGGACTAGCGGGAGACCATCCTACGAGCAGTACTTC	CASRTSGRPSYEQYF
TRBV27	TRBJ1-5	-	TRBD1	TGTGCCAGCAAAAGGGACAGGGGCAGAAATCAGCCCCAGCATTTT	CASKRDRGRNQPQHF
TRBV10-3	TRBJ2-1	-	-	TGTGCCATCAGTGAGTCGAGGCAGGACATCAATGAGCAGTTCTTC	CAISESRQDINEQFF
TRBV2	TRBJ1-5	-	TRBD1	TGTGCCAGCAGTGTGACAGGGGGATATCAGCCCCAGCATTTT	CASSVTGGYQPQHF
TRBV28	TRBJ2-3	-	-	TGTGCCAGCAGTTTAGCGGGTACCCTAACAGATACGCAGTATTTT	CASSLAGTLTDTQYF
TRBV6-5	TRBJ1-2	once	TRBD1	TGTGCCAGCAGTCGCGGACAGGGGTGGGGCTACACCTTC	CASSRGQGWGYTF
TRBV5-1	TRBJ2-5	once	-	TGCGCCAGCAGCTTGGGGGCTTACGTGGGCGGGCAAGAGACCCAGTACTTC	CASSLGAYVGGQETQYF
TRBV5-1	TRBJ1-2	-	TRBD1	TGCGCCAGCAGCTTCGCCGGGACAGCCGATGGCCGGGGCTACACCTTC	CASSFAGTADGRGYTF
TRBV9	TRBJ1-4	-	-	TGTGCCAGCAGCGTAGCGCAGGGAACTAATGAAAAACTGTTTTTT	CASSVAQGTNEKLFF
TRBV6-6	TRBJ2-3	-	-	TGTGCCAGCAGTTACGTGGGAGAAGATACGCAGTATTTT	CASSYVGEDTQYF
TRBV7-2	TRBJ2-7	-	TRBD1	TGTGCCAGCAGCCCTCAGACAGGGTCCTACGAGCAGTACTTC	CASSPQTGSYEQYF
TRBV4-1	TRBJ2-3	-	TRBD2	TGCGCCAGCAGCACCCAACTAGCGGATACGCAGTATTTT	CASSTQLADTQYF
TRBV4-1	TRBJ1-6	-	-	TGCGCCAGCAGCCAAGATTCAGTGCTCTTTAATTCACCCCTCCACTTT	CASSQDSVLFNSPLHF
TRBV5-1	TRBJ2-1	-	TRBD2	TGCGCCAGCAGCTCCGGGACTAGCCTGGGGGAGCAGTTCTTC	CASSSGTSLGEQFF
TRBV29-1	TRBJ2-6	-	-	TGCAGCGGGACATTTGCTGGGGCCAACGTCCTGACTTTC	CSGTFAGANVLTF
TRBV30	TRBJ2-5	-	-	TGTGCCTGGAGTTCCGAAGAGACCCAGTACTTC	CAWSSEETQYF
TRBV5-1	TRBJ2-1	once	-	TGCGCCAGCAGCTTGGCGGAGGGAGGGGGTGAGCAGTTCTTC	CASSLAEGGGEQFF
TRBV6-6	TRBJ1-5	-	-	TGTGCCAGCAGTTCTCAGGGTCGCAATCAGCCCCAGCATTTT	CASSSQGRNQPQHF
TRBV5-1	TRBJ2-3	-	-	TGCGCCAGCAGCCAAGTACAGGGTCCAGATACGCAGTATTTT	CASSQVQGPDTQYF
TRBV25-1	TRBJ2-7	few	TRBD1	TGTGCCAGCAGAGTTGGACAGGGGGCTTACGAGCAGTACTTC	CASRVGQGAYEQYF
TRBV7-6	TRBJ1-2	-	TRBD1	TGTGCCAGCAGCTTAGAAGGAACAGGGGGCTTAGAGGATGGCTACACCTTC	CASSLEGTGGLEDGYTF
TRBV5-1	TRBJ2-1	-	-	TGCGCCAGCAGCCCGCAGACTAGCTCCTACAATGAGCAGTTCTTC	CASSPQTSSYNEQFF
TRBV18	TRBJ2-3	-	-	TGTGCCAGCTCACCACTCGTCAGGGTTCAGGAGACGCAGTATTTT	CASSPLVRVQETQYF
TRBV5-6	TRBJ2-7	-	TRBD2	TGTGCCAGCAGCCAGGGACTAGCGGCTCACGAGCAGTACTTC	CASSQGLAAHEQYF
TRBV9	TRBJ1-4	-	TRBD1	TGTGCCAGCAGCGACCCGGGACAGCTTAATGAAAAACTGTTTTTT	CASSDPGQLNEKLFF
TRBV14	TRBJ2-7	-	TRBD1	TGTGCCAGCAGCCAAGATCGGGGACAGGGGGGGCAGTACTTC	CASSQDRGQGGQYF
TRBV27	TRBJ2-3	once	TRBD2	TGTGCCAGCAGTTCTAGCGGGAGGAGGACAGATACGCAGTATTTT	CASSSSGRRTDTQYF
TRBV5-6	TRBJ2-7	once	TRBD2	TGTGCCAGCAGCTCCGGGGGGACTAGTCTATACGAGCAGTACTTC	CASSSGGTSLYEQYF
TRBV3-1/TRBV3-2	TRBJ2-7	-	TRBD2	TGTGCCAGCAGCCAAGGGACTAGCGGGGCCTACGAGCAGTACTTC	CASSQGTSGAYEQYF
TRBV3-1/TRBV3-2	TRBJ1-3	-	TRBD1	TGTGCCAGCAGCCACCTGACAGGGGGAAACACCATATATTTT	CASSHLTGGNTIYF
TRBV9	TRBJ2-6	-	TRBD1	TGTGCCAGCACCGATAGGACAGGGCGCTCTGGGGCCAACGTCCTGACTTTC	CASTDRTGRSGANVLTF
TRBV5-6	TRBJ2-5	-	-	TGTGCCAGCAGCTTGGGACCAGGCTATCACGAGACCCAGTACTTC	CASSLGPGYHETQYF
TRBV6-5	TRBJ1-5	-	-	TGTGCCAGCAGCTACTCCGGGTTCGATCAGCCCCAGCATTTT	CASSYSGFDQPQHF
TRBV19	TRBJ2-7	-	TRBD1	TGTGCCAGTAGTATAGGGACAGGGTTATCCTACGAGCAGTACTTC	CASSIGTGLSYEQYF
TRBV4-2	TRBJ1-2	-	TRBD1	TGTGCCAGCAGCCAATCGGGACAGGGGGGATGGTATGGCTACACCTTC	CASSQSGQGGWYGYTF
TRBV15	TRBJ2-1	once	-	TGTGCCACCAGCAGAGACAGGGAGGTCCACAATGAGCAGTTCTTC	CATSRDREVHNEQFF
TRBV28	TRBJ1-6	-	TRBD1	TGTGCCAGCAGTTTTGGGGACAGGGCTATCACACCCCTCCACTTT	CASSFGDRAITPLHF
TRBV2	TRBJ2-7	-	-	TGTGCCAGCACCAGAGGCAGGGTGGAGCAGTACTTC	CASTRGRVEQYF
TRBV6-6	TRBJ2-2	-	-	TGTGCCAGCAGTTACTCGAGACTAGCGAACACCGGGGAGCTGTTTTTT	CASSYSRLANTGELFF
TRBV6-2/TRBV6-3	TRBJ1-1	once	TRBD1	TGTGCCAGCAGTTACTTGGGGGGACAGAGCACTGAAGCTTTCTTT	CASSYLGGQSTEAFF
TRBV27	TRBJ1-1	-	-	TGTGCCAGCACAGGGGCTGGCACTGAAGCTTTCTTT	CASTGAGTEAFF
TRBV15	TRBJ1-1	-	-	TGTGCCACCAGCAGAGCAACGGGGGGCGGACCTGAAGCTTTCTTT	CATSRATGGGPEAFF
TRBV11-2	TRBJ2-7	-	-	TGTGCCAGCAGCCGATCCCCGGGGGGCAGGAGCCTTTACGAGCAGTACTTC	CASSRSPGGRSLYEQYF
TRBV7-9	TRBJ2-5	-	-	TGTGCCAGCAGCTTACTAGGAGGGGCGGAGACCCAGTACTTC	CASSLLGGAETQYF
TRBV5-1	TRBJ2-5	-	-	TGCGCCAGCTTGCGGGGTAGCGGAGTGGGAGAGACCCAGTACTTC	CASLRGSGVGETQYF
TRBV5-1	TRBJ2-7	once	TRBD2	TGCGCCAGCAGCTTAGCGGGAGCCGAGCAGTACTTC	CASSLAGAEQYF
TRBV5-6	TRBJ2-7	-	TRBD2	TGTGCCAGCAGCTCCGGACTAGCGGGTGCCTACGAGCAGTACTTC	CASSSGLAGAYEQYF
TRBV28	TRBJ1-1	-	TRBD1	TGTGCCAGCAGTAGCCCAGGGGGCATCAGTTCTGAAGCTTTCTTT	CASSSPGGISSEAFF
TRBV24-1	TRBJ2-7	-	TRBD1	TGTGCCACCAGTGATTTTCCCGGGACAGGACTGTATCCCGACTACGAGCAGTACTTC	CATSDFPGTGLYPDYEQYF